At least ten counts were recorded for the clone carrying this T cell receptor beta chain. These data are taken from a study of spatial heterogeneity in lung cancer. This CDR3 has 12 amino acids. The trim removed 4 bases at V and 5 bases at J, leaving 3 bases unmatched. Germline-derived CDR1 and CDR2 are DFQATT and SNEGSKA (reference sequence). Time point indicated: sample taken at primary tumor resection. Tumor, nontumor lung or frozen PBMC supplied whole RNA that was sequenced unsorted. TCRdb processed the 5' RACE reads anew with MiXCR; each CDR3 protein has one entry. The data contain around 14,000 distinct CDR3 sequences, 10% to 13% of them singletons.

The clonotype originates from a female donor with early-stage non-small cell lung cancer. V gene TRBV20-1 combines with J gene TRBJ1-2, with 8 bases that match TRBD1. Sequencing used PBMCs, obtained at surgery. The CDR3 nucleotides read TGCAGTGCTACCGGACAGGGTTATGGCTACACCTTC. Protein sequence: CSATGQGYGYTF.